This T cell receptor beta chain was sequenced during a study of CD8 T cells in Susac syndrome. Study-wide points: Regarding the TCR sequencing and HLA analysis, the study admitted that a relatively small number of individuals were involved.

Sequencing of TCR beta was undertaken in CD8+ and CD4+ T cells derived from blood. A word on this clonotype: The antigen is unknown.

Random hexamers were used to reverse transcribe 0.5 to 1 ug of RNA. The method of amplification for TCR beta CDR3 was immunoSEQ multiplex PCR, covering 54 Vbeta and 13 Jbeta. TCRdb re-derived calls from the immunoSEQ multiplex PCR reads in MiXCR, one entry per CDR3 protein. In the table there are around 200,000 distinct CDR3 sequences, about 94% of which are singletons. V lost 3 bases and J 4 bases, leaving 12 bases between the germline ends. Germline CDR1 reads SGHTA; CDR2 reads FQGNSA. This CDR3 has 14 residues. The TCR originated in a human donor with Susac syndrome. The V gene is TRBV7-2, the J gene TRBJ1-2; D gene unclear. Source material: CD4+ T cells from PBMCs. This CDR3 is CASSFSRDTYGYTF. CDR3 bases: TGTGCCAGCAGCTTCAGTCGAGACACCTATGGCTACACCTTC.